Shown below are 29 T cell receptor beta chains from a single sample sequenced in a study of human T cells and chemical hapten exposure. Time point given: pre-sensitization, week 0. Sample treatment: therapeutic diphenylcyclopropenone sensitization with weekly scalp DPC. TCRdb itself ran the RACE reads through MiXCR, one entry per CDR3 protein. The table records 240,000 or so distinct CDR3 sequences, about 8.6% of them present only once. The sample consisted of whole blood, taken in connection with sensitization to the hapten diphenylcyclopropenone (DPC). These receptors were taken from a woman in her thirties or forties with alopecia areata. Some clones in this sample may be carry-over from other donors' samples.

The chain recombines TRBV20-1 with TRBJ2-3, with no clear D. Per the germline V gene, CDR1 is DFQATT and CDR2 is SNEGSKA (reference sequence). The CDR3 loop spans 13 amino acids. Trimming took 3 bases from V and 2 from J, leaving 9 bases between them. The CDR3 DNA is TGCAGTGCTAGGGCGGAATACACAGATACGCAGTATTTT. This sequence encodes CSARAEYTDTQYF.

This clonotype was seen only a few times. The chain uses TRBV9 and TRBJ1-5, with no clear D. CDR3 length: 13 amino acids. The germline CDR1 and CDR2 sequences are SGDLS and YYNGEE. V lost 1 base to trimming and J lost 7 bases, with 9 bases between them. DNA for the CDR3: TGTGCCAGCAGCGTAAGGGCAGACCAGCCCCAGCATTTT. Translation gives CASSVRADQPQHF.

This clonotype was seen only a few times. The chain combines TRBV12-3 or TRBV12-4 with TRBJ2-5; D not resolved. The CDR3 is 14 amino acids. V lost 1 base, J lost 4 bases, and 10 bases lay in between. CDR3 DNA: TGTGCCAGCAGTTTAGGGTTCCCCGGAGAGACCCAGTACTTC. Amino acid sequence: CASSLGFPGETQYF.

This clonotype was counted between two and nine times. The chain carries TRBV18 and TRBJ2-2, with D uncertain. The CDR3 has 16 amino acids. Germline loops: CDR1 KGHSH, CDR2 LQKENI. V lost 0 bases and J lost 1, with 9 bases in between. CDR3 region: CASSPPILRNTGELFF. The DNA for the CDR3 is TGTGCCAGCTCACCACCGATACTCAGGAACACCGGGGAGCTGTTTTTT.

J is TRBJ2-7 and V is TRBV28, with D perhaps matching TRBD1 (6 bases). Per the germline V gene, CDR1 is MDHEN and CDR2 is SYDVKM. The V and J ends lost 1 base and 11 bases respectively, with 12 bases between them. The CDR3 is made up of 12 amino acids. CDR3 DNA sequence: TGTGCCAGCAGTTTATCATCAGGGGTAAAGTACTTC. The encoded protein is CASSLSSGVKYF. Complete variable domain (other parts from reference TRBV28 and TRBJ2-7): DVKVTQSSRYLVKRTGEKVFLECVQDMDHENMFWYRQDPGLGLRLIYFSYDVKMKEKGDIPEGYSVSREKKERFSLILESASTNQTSMYLCASSLSSGVKYFGPGTRLTVT.

This clonotype was recorded a few times. V and J are TRBV6-2 or TRBV6-3 and TRBJ2-1; TRBD2 matches 8 bases. The germline CDR1 and CDR2 sequences are MNHEY and SVGEGT. V shed 3 bases, J shed 4 bases, and the junction held 8 bases outside the gene matches. CDR3 size: 16 residues. The CDR3 DNA follows: TGTGCCAGCAGTTATGGGCCGCGGGAGGTGTACAATGAGCAGTTCTTC. This sequence encodes CASSYGPREVYNEQFF.

This clonotype was detected ten times or more. This rearrangement joins TRBV7-6 to TRBJ1-1; D may be TRBD1 (6 bases). The CDR3 has 13 amino acids. Trimming stripped 5 bases from V and 2 bases from J, with 9 bases between. The germline V gene encodes CDR1 SGHVS and CDR2 FNYEAQ. DNA of the CDR3: TGTGCCAGCAGCGGACAGCCTAACACTGAAGCTTTCTTT. This sequence encodes CASSGQPNTEAFF.

The J gene is TRBJ2-3, the V gene TRBV9; D gene ambiguous. Germline CDR1 reads SGDLS; CDR2 reads YYNGEE. Trimming cost V 0 bases and J 0 bases, with 8 bases left between them. This CDR3 comprises 15 residues. CDR3 in DNA: TGTGCCAGCAGCGTAGCTGGGCAGAGCACAGATACGCAGTATTTT. This sequence encodes CASSVAGQSTDTQYF.

This clonotype has ten or more counts. The chain combines TRBV5-1 with TRBJ2-7; D is uncertain. Per the germline V gene, CDR1 is SGHRS and CDR2 is YFSETQ. Between the trimmed V and J ends, which lost 0 bases and 2 bases, there was a span of 6 bases. The CDR3 covers 13 residues. The CDR3 loop is CASSLDRAYEQYF. In DNA form, the CDR3 reads TGCGCCAGCAGCTTGGACAGAGCCTACGAGCAGTACTTC.

Written as DNA, the CDR3 is TGTGCCAGCAGCTTTGGGATAGCTGGGGCCAACGTCCTGACTTTC. Protein product: CASSFGIAGANVLTF. The V and J genes are TRBV7-9 and TRBJ2-6; D gene ambiguous. The CDR3 runs 15 residues. The V gene's germline CDR1 is SEHNR and CDR2 FQNEAQ (reference sequence). Trimming cost V 3 bases and J 2 bases, with 8 bases left between them.

The V call is TRBV7-9, the J call TRBJ2-3, with a weak D call TRBD1 (5 bases). V lost 6 bases, J lost 3 bases, and 10 bases lay in between. Germline CDR1 is SEHNR and CDR2 is FQNEAQ (reference sequence). This CDR3 spans 13 amino acids. The CDR3 region is CASRSTGTDTQYF. CDR3 bases: TGTGCCAGCAGATCCACAGGAACAGATACGCAGTATTTT.

The chain links TRBV29-1 to TRBJ2-3; 8 bases map to TRBD2. CDR1 is SQVTM, CDR2 ANQGSEA, per germline. Germline trimming cut 5 bases from V and 3 bases from J; bases unmatched to any gene: 7. The CDR3 runs to 14 residues. DNA for the CDR3: TGCAGCGTTTTGCGACTAGCGAGGACAGATACGCAGTATTTT. Amino acids: CSVLRLARTDTQYF.

The chain has TRBV28 and TRBJ1-5, with D tentatively TRBD1 (6 bases). The germline V gene encodes CDR1 MDHEN and CDR2 SYDVKM. The V and J ends lost 10 bases and 3 bases respectively, with 16 bases between them. The CDR3 spans 14 residues. The CDR3 nucleotides are TGTGCCACCCAGGGAGGGGGTGCCAATCAGCCCCAGCATTTT. Protein sequence: CATQGGGANQPQHF.

This clonotype was observed a few times. V and J are TRBV6-5 and TRBJ2-7, with 10 bases fitting TRBD1. V lost 7 bases, J lost 0 bases, and 9 bases stayed unmatched. The CDR3 extends over 16 amino acids. Germline V lookup: CDR1 MNHEY, CDR2 SVGAGI. The CDR3 loop is CASKRQGAHSSYEQYF. In nucleotides, the CDR3 is TGTGCCAGCAAGCGACAGGGGGCCCACAGCTCCTACGAGCAGTACTTC.

This clonotype has a count of ten or more. V usage is TRBV29-1 and J usage is TRBJ2-7; maybe TRBD1 (6 bases). The V gene lost 6 bases and the J gene lost 2 bases, with 14 bases spanning the gap. Germline CDR1 reads SQVTM; CDR2 reads ANQGSEA. This CDR3 has 13 amino acids. The CDR3 nucleotides are TGCAGCGTCATAACAGGGTATCCCTACGAGCAGTACTTC. Its protein is CSVITGYPYEQYF.

This sequence joins TRBV7-2 and TRBJ2-5; tentatively, D is TRBD2 (6 bases). CDR3 size: 13 residues. The V end lost 1 base, the J end lost 6 bases, and 9 bases lay between the germline ends. Per germline, CDR1 SGHTA and CDR2 FQGNSA. CDR3 nucleotide sequence: TGTGCCAGCAGCTTAGTACGGGAGAAGACCCAGTACTTC. It specifies CASSLVREKTQYF.

The rearrangement uses TRBV12-3 or TRBV12-4 and TRBJ1-6; TRBD1 aligns across 10 bases. The length of the CDR3 is 15 residues. Germline trimming cut 6 bases from V and 8 bases from J; bases unmatched to any gene: 7. In nucleotides, the CDR3 is TGTGCCAGCAGATCCCTCGACAGGGGGCATTCACCCCTCCACTTT. This encodes CASRSLDRGHSPLHF.

This clonotype was seen ten or more times. The chain joins TRBV5-1 to TRBJ2-3; unclear D gene. Germline CDR1 SGHRS, CDR2 YFSETQ. The CDR3 runs 14 residues. V dropped 7 bases and J dropped 0 bases, with 12 bases sitting between them. CDR3 sequence: CASGPSQSTDTQYF. For the CDR3, the DNA is TGCGCCAGCGGCCCCTCACAGAGCACAGATACGCAGTATTTT.

This clonotype was seen more than once but under ten times. CDR3 sequence reads: CASRTGLADYNEQFF. CDR3 nucleotide sequence: TGTGCCAGCAGAACGGGACTAGCGGACTACAATGAGCAGTTCTTC. V and J are TRBV6-2 or TRBV6-3 and TRBJ2-1; 11 bases fit TRBD2. Germline CDR1 is MNHEY and CDR2 is SVGEGT. The V gene end was trimmed by 6 bases and the J gene end by 3 bases; junction bases not matched to a gene: 4. This CDR3 spans 15 amino acids.

A few counts support this clonotype. The V call is TRBV29-1, the J call TRBJ2-1; 9 nucleotides line up with TRBD2. Trimming at V came to 5 bases and at J to 6 bases, leaving 8 bases not matched to a gene. CDR1 is SQVTM, CDR2 ANQGSEA, per germline. This CDR3 region has 14 residues. The CDR3 is CSVFSGSRLNEQFF. As DNA, the CDR3 is TGCAGCGTTTTTAGCGGGAGTAGGCTCAATGAGCAGTTCTTC.

This chain connects TRBV28 to TRBJ2-7; D not certain. Per germline, CDR1 MDHEN and CDR2 SYDVKM. The CDR3 has 12 amino acids. Trimming left V 3 bases short and J 3 bases short, with 6 bases between. CDR3 sequence reads: CASSFGDYEQYF. The CDR3 coding sequence is TGTGCCAGCAGTTTTGGGGACTACGAGCAGTACTTC.

This clonotype was picked up a small number of times. The chain uses TRBV12-3 or TRBV12-4 and TRBJ2-1; D gene ambiguous. Trimming removed 2 bases at V and 12 bases at J, with 14 bases between. The length of the CDR3 is 13 residues. CDR3 sequence reads: CASSLQEIRLQFF. The DNA of the CDR3 is TGTGCCAGCAGTTTACAGGAGATTCGGTTGCAGTTCTTC.

This clonotype appeared a few times. V gene TRBV28 combines with J gene TRBJ2-7; 14 bases line up with TRBD2. The junction had 13 bases not matched to a gene; V was cut back by 4 bases and J by 2 bases. The CDR3 has 19 amino acids. Germline V gives CDR1 MDHEN, CDR2 SYDVKM. The CDR3 DNA follows: TGTGCCAGCAGTTCCTTGGGGACTAGCGGGAGACGGAGTCCCTACGAGCAGTACTTC. This sequence encodes CASSSLGTSGRRSPYEQYF.

This clonotype was counted only a few times. The rearrangement uses TRBV7-8 and TRBJ2-5, with 14 bases matching TRBD2. Per germline, CDR1 SGHVS and CDR2 FQNEAQ. J was trimmed by 3 bases and V by 4 bases; bases with no gene match: 22. This CDR3 is built from 22 residues. The CDR3: CASSSTSGRAFSSPPGKETQYF. The CDR3 DNA follows: TGTGCCAGCAGCTCGACTAGCGGGAGGGCCTTTAGCTCTCCCCCCGGCAAAGAGACCCAGTACTTC.

This clonotype was seen only a few times. V is TRBV7-6 and J is TRBJ2-2; D is undetermined. This CDR3 region has 16 residues. Germline CDR1 and CDR2: SGHVS and FNYEAQ. Between the trimmed V and J ends, which lost 2 bases and 1 base, there was a span of 11 bases. CDR3 nucleotide sequence: TGTGCCAGCAGCTTAAACGGACCCATGAACACCGGGGAGCTGTTTTTT. This sequence encodes CASSLNGPMNTGELFF.

At least ten counts were recorded for this clonotype. The rearrangement uses TRBV27 and TRBJ2-7; D may be TRBD2 (6 bases). Germline V gene data show CDR1 as MNHEY and CDR2 as SMNVEV (reference sequence). The CDR3 spans 14 residues. Trimming took off 5 bases at V and 4 bases at J, with 15 bases between the two ends. The CDR3 protein is CASSATGSGYEQYF. CDR3 sequence (DNA): TGTGCCAGCAGTGCCACCGGCAGCGGGTACGAGCAGTACTTC.

This clonotype was counted at least ten times. The chain couples TRBV6-2 or TRBV6-3 to TRBJ2-3, with D perhaps matching TRBD1 (6 bases). The CDR3 sequence is 15 residues long. Germline CDR1 and CDR2: MNHEY and SVGEGT. V was cut by 6 bases and J by 2 bases, with 15 bases left in between. The CDR3 sequence: CASSPQGRLTDTQYF. The DNA of the CDR3 is TGTGCCAGCAGCCCTCAGGGGCGCCTCACAGATACGCAGTATTTT.

This clonotype was found a few times. This sequence joins TRBV29-1 and TRBJ2-4; the D gene is possibly TRBD2 (7 bases). The CDR3 covers 14 residues. V was pared by 6 bases and J by 5 bases, with 17 bases between. Germline CDR1 is SQVTM and CDR2 is ANQGSEA. CDR3 protein: CSVEGGSGQNIQYF. The CDR3 region has the DNA TGCAGCGTGGAGGGGGGGTCAGGCCAAAACATTCAGTACTTC.

This clonotype has a count of ten or more. The chain couples TRBV20-1 to TRBJ1-1; D unresolved. Trimming took 6 bases from V and 2 from J, leaving 7 bases between them. CDR3 length equals 11 residues. Germline V CDR1 and CDR2: DFQATT, SNEGSKA (reference sequence). Written as DNA, the CDR3 is TGCAGTGCGAGAATTAACACTGAAGCTTTCTTT. As protein: CSARINTEAFF.